This T cell receptor beta chain originates from a study of cytomegalovirus exposure and HLA in healthy donors. PCR involved 60 Vbeta and 13 Jbeta primers. The protocol was immunoSEQ multiplex PCR, while the TCRdb copy is restricted to in-frame clones and leaves out a portion. The data hold about 120,000 clones, with around 74% observed a single time. The V segment lost 4 bases and the J segment 5 bases; nucleotides outside the gene matches: 8. The germline gives CDR1 SGHDT, CDR2 YYEEEE. The CDR3 has 15 amino acids. Specimen: PBMCs. The TCR was taken from a man between 60 and 75 years old in good health and CMV-seropositive. The chain carries TRBV5-6 and TRBJ2-5; 10 nucleotides align to TRBD2. DNA of the CDR3: TGTGCCAGCAGCCCCCCCAGCGGGAGGGGGGAGACCCAGTACTTC. It yields the protein CASSPPSGRGETQYF.